Following are 13 T cell receptor beta chains from one sample sequenced in a study of cytomegalovirus exposure and HLA in healthy donors. Sequencing was performed with immunoSEQ multiplex PCR; in TCRdb, only in-frame clones are kept and a portion is missing. The repertoire holds about 160,000 clones, roughly 91% seen once, with 4.2% in the top ten. The sample comprised PBMCs. These receptors were collected from a man aged 18-30 years in good health and CMV-seropositive.

A remark on this clone: A read error may account for a junction end that differs from germline. The chain couples TRBV18 to TRBJ1-1, with D perhaps matching TRBD1 (6 bases). Per germline, CDR1 KGHSH and CDR2 LQKENI. The CDR3 totals 13 residues. CDR3 sequence (DNA): TGTGCCAGCTCATCACCAAAAACAGGGGAAGCTTTCTTT. As protein: CASSSPKTGEAFF. The whole variable domain, remainder taken from reference TRBV18 and TRBJ1-1, is NAGVMQNPRHLVRRRGQEARLRCSPMKGHSHVYWYRQLPEEGLKFMVYLQKENIIDESGMPKERFSAEFPKEGPSILRIQQVVRGDSAAYFCASSSPKTGEAFFGQGTRLTVV.

The rearrangement uses TRBV11-3 and TRBJ2-7, with a weak D call TRBD2 (6 bases). V lost 5 bases, J lost 0 bases, and 14 bases lay in between. CDR3 size: 15 residues. Germline V CDR1 and CDR2: SGHNT, YENEEA. Here the CDR3 DNA reads TGTGCCAGCAGCCCCCAGACTAGAAACTCCTACGAGCAGTACTTC. It codes for CASSPQTRNSYEQYF.

The chain recombines TRBV28 with TRBJ1-3, with D possibly matching TRBD1 (5 bases). Germline assignment: CDR1 MDHEN and CDR2 SYDVKM. The CDR3 is 15 residues long. V gave up 6 bases and J gave up 0 bases, with 12 bases separating them. The CDR3 sequence is CASRLRDNSGNTIYF. The CDR3 nucleotides are TGTGCCAGCAGACTCAGGGATAACTCTGGAAACACCATATATTTT.

The chain has TRBV2 and TRBJ2-7; 7 nucleotides match TRBD1. CDR3 size: 14 residues. The V and J ends lost 7 bases and 7 bases, in that order; junction bases with no gene match: 13. From germline, CDR1 is SNHLY and CDR2 FYNNEI. CDR3 loop: CASTYRGDYEEQYF. The CDR3 bases are TGTGCCAGCACCTACAGGGGAGACTACGAGGAGCAGTACTTC.

The chain employs TRBV5-4 and TRBJ2-2; 10 bases match TRBD1. Germline lookup yields CDR1 SGHNT and CDR2 YYREEE (reference sequence). V lost 0 bases to trimming and J lost 6 bases; unmatched junction nucleotides: 2. CDR3 size: 15 residues. The CDR3 is CASSLVTGGPGELFF. The CDR3 DNA sequence: TGTGCCAGCAGCTTGGTGACAGGGGGCCCCGGGGAGCTGTTTTTT.

The J gene is TRBJ2-7, the V gene TRBV7-2, with TRBD2 as a possible D gene (5 bases). V gave up 3 bases and J gave up 1 base, with 7 bases separating them. The CDR3 has 13 amino acids. The V gene's germline CDR1 is SGHTA and CDR2 FQGNSA. This CDR3 is CASSLSGSYEQYF. In DNA, the CDR3 is TGTGCCAGCAGCTTGAGCGGTTCCTACGAGCAGTACTTC.

This rearrangement joins TRBV28 to TRBJ2-7; D is possibly TRBD2 (5 bases). Germline V gene lookup returns CDR1 MDHEN and CDR2 SYDVKM. With 7 bases removed from V and 3 bases from J, the gap between germline ends came to 16 bases. The CDR3 sequence is 14 residues long. CDR3 in amino acids: CASTRAEVLYEQYF. The DNA for the CDR3 is TGTGCCAGCACCCGGGCGGAGGTTCTCTACGAGCAGTACTTC.

The chain uses TRBV7-2 and TRBJ1-4; no definite D call. The germline V and J ends were trimmed by 1 base and 8 bases, with 11 bases remaining between them. Germline CDR1 SGHTA, CDR2 FQGNSA. This CDR3 comprises 14 residues. The CDR3 nucleotides read TGTGCCAGCAGCTTAGTGGGCGTAAGAGAAAAACTGTTTTTT. It translates to CASSLVGVREKLFF.

In this sample, this clone turned up once. This sequence joins TRBV18 and TRBJ2-1; D remains unclear. This CDR3 has 15 residues. V lost 1 base and J 0 bases, leaving 7 bases between the germline ends. Germline lookup yields CDR1 KGHSH and CDR2 LQKENI. The CDR3 DNA reads TGTGCCAGCTCACCACGGCCTAGCTCCTACAATGAGCAGTTCTTC. Translated: CASSPRPSSYNEQFF.

The chain is built from TRBV4-1 and TRBJ2-3; TRBD2 agrees at 12 bases. The CDR3 runs 16 residues. The germline gives CDR1 MGHRA, CDR2 YSYEKL. Unmatched junction bases numbered 7, after V lost 5 bases and J lost 4 bases. In DNA form, the CDR3 reads TGCGCCAGCAGCGGCGGACTAGCGGGATCCCCAGATACGCAGTATTTT. This encodes CASSGGLAGSPDTQYF.

The rearrangement uses TRBV27 and TRBJ2-3; TRBD1 matches at 11 bases. CDR1 and CDR2 from the germline V gene are MNHEY and SMNVEV (reference sequence). The V and J ends lost 4 bases and 4 bases, in that order; junction bases with no gene match: 4. This CDR3 has 15 amino acids. The CDR3 reads CASSSGQGAPDTQYF. The CDR3 nucleotides are TGTGCCAGCAGTTCCGGACAGGGGGCCCCAGATACGCAGTATTTT.

J is TRBJ2-3 and V is TRBV6-1; 7 positions agree with TRBD2. Germline assignment: CDR1 MNHNS and CDR2 SASEGT. The trim removed 6 bases at V and 7 bases at J, leaving 10 bases unmatched. The CDR3 totals 14 residues. CDR3: CASSSWTSSHTQYF. The DNA of the CDR3 is TGTGCCAGCAGCTCCTGGACTAGTTCGCATACGCAGTATTTT.

The chain uses TRBV23-1 and TRBJ2-7; 10 bases map to TRBD2. TRBV23-1 is noted as an ORF with a role that remains uncertain. Losses at the gene ends were 2 bases for V and 7 bases for J; bases not matched to a gene: 11. CDR3 length equals 16 residues. CDR3 protein: CASSQPPSGRIFEQYF. DNA of the CDR3: TGCGCCAGCAGTCAACCTCCTAGCGGGAGAATTTTTGAGCAGTACTTC.